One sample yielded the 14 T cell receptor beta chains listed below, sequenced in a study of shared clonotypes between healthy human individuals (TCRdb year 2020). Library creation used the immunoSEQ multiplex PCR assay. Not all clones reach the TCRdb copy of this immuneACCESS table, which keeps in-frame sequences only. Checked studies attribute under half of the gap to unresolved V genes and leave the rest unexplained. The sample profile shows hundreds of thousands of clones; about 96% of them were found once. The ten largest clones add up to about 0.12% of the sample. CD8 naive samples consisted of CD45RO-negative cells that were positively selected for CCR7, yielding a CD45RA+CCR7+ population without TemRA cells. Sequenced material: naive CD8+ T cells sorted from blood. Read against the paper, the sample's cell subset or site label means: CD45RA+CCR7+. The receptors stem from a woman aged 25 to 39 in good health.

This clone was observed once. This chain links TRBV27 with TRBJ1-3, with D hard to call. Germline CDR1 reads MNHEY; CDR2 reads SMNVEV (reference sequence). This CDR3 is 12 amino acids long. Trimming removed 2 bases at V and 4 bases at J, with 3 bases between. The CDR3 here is CASSLDGNTIYF. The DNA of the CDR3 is TGTGCCAGCAGTTTAGACGGAAACACCATATATTTT.

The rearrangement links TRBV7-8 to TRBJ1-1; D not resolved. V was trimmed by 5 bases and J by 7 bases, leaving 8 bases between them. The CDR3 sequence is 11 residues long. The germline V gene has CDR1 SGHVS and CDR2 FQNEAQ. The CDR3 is CASSGNYEAFF. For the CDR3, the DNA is TGTGCCAGCAGCGGCAACTATGAAGCTTTCTTT.

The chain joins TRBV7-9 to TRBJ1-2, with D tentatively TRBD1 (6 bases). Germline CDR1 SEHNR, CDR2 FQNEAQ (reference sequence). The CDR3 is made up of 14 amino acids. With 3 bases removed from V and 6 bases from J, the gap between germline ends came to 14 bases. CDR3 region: CASSFLSGADGYTF. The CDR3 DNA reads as TGTGCCAGCAGCTTCCTTTCGGGGGCTGATGGCTACACCTTC. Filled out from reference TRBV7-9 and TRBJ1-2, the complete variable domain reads DTGVSQNPRHKITKRGQNVTFRCDPISEHNRLYWYRQTLGQGPEFLTYFQNEAQLEKSRLLSDRFSAERPKGSFSTLEIQRTEQGDSAMYLCASSFLSGADGYTFGSGTRLTVV.

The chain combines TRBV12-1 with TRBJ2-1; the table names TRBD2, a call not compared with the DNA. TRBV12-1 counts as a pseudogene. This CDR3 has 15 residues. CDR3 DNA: TGTGCCAGCAGCTACCCGGGACTGGCCTACAATGAGCAGTTCTTC. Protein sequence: CASSYPGLAYNEQFF.

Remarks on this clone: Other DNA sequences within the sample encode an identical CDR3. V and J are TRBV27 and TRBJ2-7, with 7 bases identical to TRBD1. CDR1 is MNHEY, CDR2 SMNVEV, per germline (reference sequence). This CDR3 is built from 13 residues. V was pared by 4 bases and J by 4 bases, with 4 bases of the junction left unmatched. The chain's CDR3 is CASSYRGVYEQYF. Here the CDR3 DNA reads TGTGCCAGCAGTTACAGGGGTGTGTACGAGCAGTACTTC.

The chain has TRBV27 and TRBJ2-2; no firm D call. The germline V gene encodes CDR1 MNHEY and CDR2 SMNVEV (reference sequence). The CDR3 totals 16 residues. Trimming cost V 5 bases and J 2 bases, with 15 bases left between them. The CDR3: CASSAYTVVNTGELFF. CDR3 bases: TGTGCCAGCAGTGCCTATACCGTAGTTAACACCGGGGAGCTGTTTTTT.

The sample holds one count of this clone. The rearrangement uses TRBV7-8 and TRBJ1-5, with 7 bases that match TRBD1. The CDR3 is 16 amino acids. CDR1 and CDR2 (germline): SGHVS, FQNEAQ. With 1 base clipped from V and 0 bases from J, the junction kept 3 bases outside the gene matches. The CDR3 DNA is TGTGCCAGCAGCTTAGGGGACAGCTTTAGCAATCAGCCCCAGCATTTT. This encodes CASSLGDSFSNQPQHF.

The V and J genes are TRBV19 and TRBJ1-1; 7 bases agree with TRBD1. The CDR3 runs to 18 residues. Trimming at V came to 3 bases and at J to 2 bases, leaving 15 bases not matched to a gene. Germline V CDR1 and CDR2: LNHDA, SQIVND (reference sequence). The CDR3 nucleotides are TGTGCCAGTAGTATTACCCCCACCGGGACAGTCCTAAACACTGAAGCTTTCTTT. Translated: CASSITPTGTVLNTEAFF.

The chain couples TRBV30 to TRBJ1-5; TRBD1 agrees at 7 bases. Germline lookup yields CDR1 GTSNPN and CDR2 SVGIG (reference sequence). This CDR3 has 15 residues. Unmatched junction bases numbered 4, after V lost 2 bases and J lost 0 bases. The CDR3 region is CAWSLGTDSNQPQHF. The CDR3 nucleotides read TGTGCCTGGAGTCTGGGGACAGATAGCAATCAGCCCCAGCATTTT.

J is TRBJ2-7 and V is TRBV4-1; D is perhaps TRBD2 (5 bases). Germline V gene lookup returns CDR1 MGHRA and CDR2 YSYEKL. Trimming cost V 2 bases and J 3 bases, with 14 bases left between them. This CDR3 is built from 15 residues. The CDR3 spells CASSQPTSRDYEQYF. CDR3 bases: TGCGCCAGCAGCCAACCAACTAGTCGGGACTACGAGCAGTACTTC.

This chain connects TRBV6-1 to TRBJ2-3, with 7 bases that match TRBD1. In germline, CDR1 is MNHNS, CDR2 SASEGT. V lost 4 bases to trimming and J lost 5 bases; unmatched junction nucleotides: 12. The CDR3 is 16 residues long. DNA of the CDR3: TGTGCCAGCAGTGTTCCGGGACAGACCTTGGGAGATACGCAGTATTTT. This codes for CASSVPGQTLGDTQYF.

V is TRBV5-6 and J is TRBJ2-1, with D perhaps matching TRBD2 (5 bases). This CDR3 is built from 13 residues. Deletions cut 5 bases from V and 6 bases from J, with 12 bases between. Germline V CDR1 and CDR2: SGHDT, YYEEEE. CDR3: CASRLTSFNEQFF. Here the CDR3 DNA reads TGTGCCAGCAGACTTACTAGTTTCAATGAGCAGTTCTTC.

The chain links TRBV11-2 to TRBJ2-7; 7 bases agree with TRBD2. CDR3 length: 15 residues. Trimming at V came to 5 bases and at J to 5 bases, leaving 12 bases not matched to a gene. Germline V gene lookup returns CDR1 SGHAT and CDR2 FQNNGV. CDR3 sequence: CASSVSSGGGNEQYF. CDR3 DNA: TGTGCCAGCAGCGTCTCTAGCGGAGGCGGAAACGAGCAGTACTTC.

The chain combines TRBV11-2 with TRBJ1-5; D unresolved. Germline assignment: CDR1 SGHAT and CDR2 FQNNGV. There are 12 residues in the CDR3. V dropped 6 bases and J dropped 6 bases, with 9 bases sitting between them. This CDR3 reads CASSQTGQPQHF. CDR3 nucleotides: TGTGCCAGCAGTCAGACGGGTCAGCCCCAGCATTTT. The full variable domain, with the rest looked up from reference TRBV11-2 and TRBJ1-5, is EAGVAQSPRYKIIEKRQSVAFWCNPISGHATLYWYQQILGQGPKLLIQFQNNGVVDDSQLPKDRFSAERLKGVDSTLKIQPAKLEDSAVYLCASSQTGQPQHFGDGTRLSIL.